This T cell receptor beta chain was obtained from a study of blood T cell repertoires in COVID-19. As processed by the authors: Reference gene primer amplification gave estimated nucleated cell counts. TCRdb's table, derived via immunoSEQ multiplex PCR, lists solely in-frame clones and lacks some. That table supplies the V and J calls and clone size; D and trimming were determined from the DNA. The sample yields some 25,000 clones, 81% seen once. This CDR3 region has 14 residues. Germline CDR1 reads MGHDK; CDR2 reads SYGVNS. V trimming: 4 bases; J trimming: 13 bases; junction bases outside the gene matches: 15.

The TCR was taken from a man over 45 with active or convalescent COVID-19. V and J are TRBV25-1 and TRBJ1-2; TRBD1 matches at 7 bases. Source material: peripheral blood. The CDR3 coding sequence is TGTGCCAGCAGTGTCACCCCCCCGACAGGGCTCATCACCTTC. It is translated as CASSVTPPTGLITF.